The present TCR beta chain was sequenced within a study of shared clonotypes between healthy human individuals. Trimming left V 3 bases short and J 2 bases short, with 12 bases between. The V gene's germline CDR1 is PRHDT and CDR2 FYEKMQ (reference sequence). This CDR3 contains 15 residues. Only in-frame clones appear in the TCRdb table, and some are missing; sequencing was by immunoSEQ multiplex PCR. The table includes 330,000 or so clones, around two thirds detected once. Naive CD45RA+ and memory CD45RA-negative subsets were split from CD4+ cells. The genes are TRBV13 and TRBJ2-3, with D possibly being TRBD1 (6 bases). The material sequenced was memory CD4+ T cells sorted from blood. Subset given: CD45RA-negative fraction. The TCR originated in a man aged 30-40 years in good health. CDR3 in amino acids: CASSFQGLPTDTQYF. The CDR3 DNA follows: TGTGCCAGCAGCTTTCAGGGGCTGCCCACAGATACGCAGTATTTT. Using reference TRBV13 and TRBJ2-3 for the parts outside the CDR3, the full variable domain is AAGVIQSPRHLIKEKRETATLKCYPIPRHDTVYWYQQGPGQDPQFLISFYEKMQSDKGSIPDRFSAQQFSDYHSELNMSSLELGDSALYFCASSFQGLPTDTQYFGPGTRLTVL.